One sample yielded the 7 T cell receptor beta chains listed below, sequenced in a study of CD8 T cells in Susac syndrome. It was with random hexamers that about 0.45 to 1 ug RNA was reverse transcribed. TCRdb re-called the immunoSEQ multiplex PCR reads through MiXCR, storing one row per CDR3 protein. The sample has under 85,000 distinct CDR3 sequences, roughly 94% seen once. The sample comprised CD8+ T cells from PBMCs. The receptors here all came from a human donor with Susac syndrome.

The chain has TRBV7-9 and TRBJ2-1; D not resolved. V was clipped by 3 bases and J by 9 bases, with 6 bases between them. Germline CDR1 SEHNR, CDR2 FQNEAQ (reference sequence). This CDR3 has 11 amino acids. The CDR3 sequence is CASSFEIEQFF. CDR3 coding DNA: TGTGCCAGCAGCTTCGAGATTGAGCAGTTCTTC.

The CDR3 spells CASTWGGGNQPQHF. The CDR3 coding sequence is TGTGCCAGCACCTGGGGCGGGGGCAATCAGCCCCAGCATTTT. The rearrangement joins TRBV12-3 or TRBV12-4 to TRBJ1-5, with D possibly TRBD1 on 5 matching bases. Trimming took 7 bases from V and 2 from J, leaving 12 bases between them. The CDR3 contains 14 residues.

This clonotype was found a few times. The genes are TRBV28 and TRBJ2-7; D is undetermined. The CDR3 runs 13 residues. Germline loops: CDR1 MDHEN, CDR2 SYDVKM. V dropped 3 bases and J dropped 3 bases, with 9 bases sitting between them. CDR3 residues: CASSFSGFYEQYF. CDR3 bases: TGTGCCAGCAGTTTTTCGGGTTTCTACGAGCAGTACTTC.

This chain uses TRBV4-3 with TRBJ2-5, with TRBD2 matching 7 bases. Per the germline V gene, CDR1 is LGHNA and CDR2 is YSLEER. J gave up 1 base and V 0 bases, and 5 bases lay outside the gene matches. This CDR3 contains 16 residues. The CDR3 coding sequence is TGCGCCAGCAGCCAAGATCGGGGGACTACCCAAGAGACCCAGTACTTC. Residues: CASSQDRGTTQETQYF.

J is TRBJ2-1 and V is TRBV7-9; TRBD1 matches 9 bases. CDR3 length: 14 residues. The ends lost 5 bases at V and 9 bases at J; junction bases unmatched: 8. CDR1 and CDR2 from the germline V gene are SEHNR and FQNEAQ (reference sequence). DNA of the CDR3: TGTGCCAGCAGCGGCGGGACAGGGTTTTCTGAGCAGTTCTTC. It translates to CASSGGTGFSEQFF. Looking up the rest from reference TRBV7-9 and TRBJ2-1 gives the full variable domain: DTGVSQNPRHKITKRGQNVTFRCDPISEHNRLYWYRQTLGQGPEFLTYFQNEAQLEKSRLLSDRFSAERPKGSFSTLEIQRTEQGDSAMYLCASSGGTGFSEQFFGPGTRLTVL.

CDR3 DNA: TGTGCCAGCAGACCAGCCGGGACAGGGCACGAGCAGTACTTC. Translated, it gives CASRPAGTGHEQYF. The chain has TRBV28 and TRBJ2-7; TRBD1 aligns across 9 bases. The CDR3 has 14 amino acids. Germline lookup yields CDR1 MDHEN and CDR2 SYDVKM. Trimming cost V 6 bases and J 5 bases; bases outside gene matches: 8.

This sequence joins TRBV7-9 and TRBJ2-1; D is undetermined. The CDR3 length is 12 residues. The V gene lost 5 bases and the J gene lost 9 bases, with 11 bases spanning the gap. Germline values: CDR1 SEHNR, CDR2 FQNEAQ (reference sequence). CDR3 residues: CASSPNPTEQFF. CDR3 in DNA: TGTGCCAGCAGCCCCAACCCGACTGAGCAGTTCTTC. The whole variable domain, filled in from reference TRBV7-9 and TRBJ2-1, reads DTGVSQNPRHKITKRGQNVTFRCDPISEHNRLYWYRQTLGQGPEFLTYFQNEAQLEKSRLLSDRFSAERPKGSFSTLEIQRTEQGDSAMYLCASSPNPTEQFFGPGTRLTVL.